The 27 T cell receptor beta chains listed next were all sequenced from one sample in a study of T cells in localized non-small cell lung cancer. Assay: immunoSEQ multiplex PCR; the TCRdb copy retains only in-frame clones and omits some. The table records under 2,000 clones, less than 25% of them present only once. The sample was normal lung tissue next to the tumor, taken before any cancer treatment. Source of these receptors: a male donor aged 60 or over with stage I lung adenocarcinoma.

This clone was recorded a few times. The chain employs TRBV12-5 and TRBJ1-1; D unresolved. The germline gives CDR1 LGHNT, CDR2 FRNRAP. This CDR3 region has 12 residues. In DNA, the CDR3 is TGTGCCACCAGGACGGTGAACACTGAAGCTTTCTTT. Translation gives CATRTVNTEAFF. The whole variable domain, filled in from reference TRBV12-5 and TRBJ1-1, reads DARVTQTPRHKVTEMGQEVTMRCQPILGHNTVFWYRQTMMQGLELLAYFRNRAPLDDSGMPKDRFSAEMPDATLATLKIQPSEPRDSAVYFCATRTVNTEAFFGQGTRLTVV.

V and J are TRBV6-8 and TRBJ1-1; tentative D call: TRBD1 (6 bases). The length of the CDR3 is 15 residues. Germline V gives CDR1 MNHGY, CDR2 SAAAGT. V was trimmed by 8 bases and J by 1 base, leaving 17 bases between them. Written as DNA, the CDR3 is TGTGCCAGCTCGGACAGTTACGCCCCGAACACTGAAGCTTTCTTT. Translating gives CASSDSYAPNTEAFF.

This clone was detected only a few times. V usage is TRBV6-7 and J usage is TRBJ1-6, with D unresolved. TRBV6-7 is an open reading frame whose function is uncertain. The CDR3 has 11 amino acids. V lost 6 bases to trimming and J lost 13 bases, with 10 bases between them. The CDR3: CASSDMWPLHF. The CDR3 nucleotides are TGTGCCAGCAGCGACATGTGGCCCCTCCACTTT.

This chain uses TRBV6-8 with TRBJ1-4; the match to TRBD1 covers 8 bases. Germline CDR1 MNHGY, CDR2 SAAAGT. Losses at the gene ends were 10 bases for V and 8 bases for J; bases not matched to a gene: 12. The CDR3 loop spans 14 amino acids. CDR3 DNA: TGTGCCATCAGCGGGACAGGTGGTGGGGAAAAACTGTTTTTT. Its protein product is CAISGTGGGEKLFF.

V gene TRBV19 combines with J gene TRBJ1-5; TRBD1 is a possible D gene (6 bases). This CDR3 is built from 16 residues. Trimming took off 3 bases at V and 0 bases at J, with 12 bases between the two ends. Germline CDR1 and CDR2: LNHDA and SQIVND (reference sequence). The CDR3 DNA reads as TGTGCCAGTAGTATCGTCAGGACAGCTAGCAATCAGCCCCAGCATTTT. It is translated as CASSIVRTASNQPQHF.

A few counts support this clone. The rearrangement joins TRBV6-8 to TRBJ1-1, with a weak D call TRBD1 (5 bases). The germline V gene encodes CDR1 MNHGY and CDR2 SAAAGT. This CDR3 comprises 12 residues. The V and J ends lost 7 bases and 5 bases respectively, with 11 bases between them. The CDR3 here is CASNKGTTEAFF. The CDR3 nucleotides read TGTGCCAGCAATAAAGGGACGACTGAAGCTTTCTTT.

This clone turned up a few times. The chain combines TRBV18 with TRBJ1-1; D gene unclear. There are 15 residues in the CDR3. V dropped 0 bases and J dropped 0 bases, with 8 bases sitting between them. From germline, CDR1 is KGHSH and CDR2 LQKENI. The CDR3 is CASSPPDKMNTEAFF. As DNA, the CDR3 is TGTGCCAGCTCACCACCGGATAAAATGAACACTGAAGCTTTCTTT. Full variable domain (remainder filled in from reference TRBV18 and TRBJ1-1): NAGVMQNPRHLVRRRGQEARLRCSPMKGHSHVYWYRQLPEEGLKFMVYLQKENIIDESGMPKERFSAEFPKEGPSILRIQQVVRGDSAAYFCASSPPDKMNTEAFFGQGTRLTVV.

By sample fraction, this clone is large. Other DNA sequences in the same sample also yield this CDR3. The gene calls are TRBV6-8 and TRBJ2-6; the D is unclear. CDR1 is MNHGY, CDR2 SAAAGT, per germline. Trimming left V 5 bases short and J 4 bases short, with 15 bases between. This CDR3 contains 16 residues. The DNA of the CDR3 is TGTGCCAGCAGTGGACGGACGGCGTCAGGGGCCAACGTCCTGACTTTC. It yields the protein CASSGRTASGANVLTF.

The chain employs TRBV10-1 and TRBJ2-3, with 7 bases identical to TRBD2. Germline values: CDR1 WNHNN, CDR2 SYGVQD (reference sequence). Trimming took 0 bases from V and 8 from J; bases not matched to a gene: 2. This CDR3 has 13 amino acids. The CDR3 DNA reads TGCGCCAGCAGTGAGTCGGGGGGGGGTACGCAGTATTTT. It is translated as CASSESGGGTQYF.

This clone was picked up a small number of times. V usage is TRBV6-8 and J usage is TRBJ1-2; maybe TRBD1 (5 bases). This CDR3 region has 13 residues. V lost 2 bases and J lost 8, with 12 bases in between. Germline assignment: CDR1 MNHGY and CDR2 SAAAGT. The CDR3 loop reads CASSYRQGGGYTF. The CDR3 DNA follows: TGTGCCAGCAGTTACAGGCAGGGCGGCGGCTACACCTTC.

V is TRBV9 and J is TRBJ2-3, with D hard to call. V lost 6 bases and J 2 bases, leaving 10 bases between the germline ends. The CDR3 has 13 amino acids. Germline V gene data show CDR1 as SGDLS and CDR2 as YYNGEE. CDR3 region: CASNHLSTDTQYF. CDR3 nucleotides: TGTGCCAGCAATCACCTATCCACAGATACGCAGTATTTT.

The chain carries TRBV18 and TRBJ1-5; D remains unclear. The V gene's germline CDR1 is KGHSH and CDR2 LQKENI. V lost 3 bases and J 4 bases, leaving 7 bases between the germline ends. The CDR3 has 13 amino acids. CDR3 DNA sequence: TGTGCCAGCTCACCGGACCGTAATCAGCCCCAGCATTTT. The encoded protein is CASSPDRNQPQHF.

In its sample, this clone was seen a few times. This chain connects TRBV6-8 to TRBJ1-2, with D tentatively TRBD1 (5 bases). The CDR3 sequence is 14 residues long. Germline CDR1 MNHGY, CDR2 SAAAGT. Deletions cut 2 bases from V and 7 bases from J, with 14 bases between. CDR3 in DNA: TGTGCCAGCAGTTACGACAGCGCCCCAGTTGGCTACACCTTC. The encoded protein is CASSYDSAPVGYTF.

V usage is TRBV12-5 and J usage is TRBJ1-6; 11 positions agree with TRBD1. Germline CDR1 reads LGHNT; CDR2 reads FRNRAP. The CDR3 length is 15 residues. The CDR3 spells CASSGTGGPYSPLHF. The CDR3 DNA reads as TGTGCCAGTAGTGGGACAGGGGGTCCCTATTCACCCCTCCACTTT.

The CDR3 DNA reads TGTGCCAGCACCAAAAGCACAGATACGCAGTATTTT. This translates into CASTKSTDTQYF. The chain recombines TRBV25-1 with TRBJ2-3; D is unresolved. There are 12 residues in the CDR3. CDR1 and CDR2 (germline): MGHDK, SYGVNS. V was pared by 7 bases and J by 0 bases, with 5 bases between.

The V gene is TRBV18, the J gene TRBJ1-4; D is possibly TRBD1 (5 bases). CDR1 KGHSH and CDR2 LQKENI come from the germline V gene. This CDR3 has 15 amino acids. The V gene lost 6 bases and the J gene lost 1 base, with 12 bases spanning the gap. The CDR3 is CASSTGQETNEKLFF. The CDR3 DNA reads TGTGCCAGCTCTACGGGGCAGGAAACTAATGAAAAACTGTTTTTT.

This clone was seen only a few times. The chain joins TRBV6-8 to TRBJ2-7; 9 bases fit TRBD1. The CDR3 spans 13 residues. Germline assignment: CDR1 MNHGY and CDR2 SAAAGT. Trimming at V came to 8 bases and at J to 3 bases, leaving 5 bases not matched to a gene. The CDR3 is CASPGQGGYEQYF. The CDR3 DNA follows: TGTGCCAGCCCGGGACAGGGAGGCTACGAGCAGTACTTC.

This clone occurred a few times. The chain combines TRBV6-8 with TRBJ2-4; 9 bases map to TRBD2. The J segment lost 9 bases and the V segment lost 5 bases, leaving 8 bases of the junction unmatched. Germline loops: CDR1 MNHGY, CDR2 SAAAGT. This CDR3 is 14 amino acids long. CDR3: CASSVLGGGGIQYF. The CDR3 DNA reads TGTGCCAGCAGTGTCCTAGGCGGGGGGGGCATTCAGTACTTC.

By sample fraction, this clone is large (0.1 to 1%). V is TRBV11-3 and J is TRBJ1-3, with 7 positions matching TRBD1. V lost 5 bases to trimming and J lost 4 bases; unmatched junction nucleotides: 5. The CDR3 is made up of 14 amino acids. The germline CDR1 and CDR2 sequences are SGHNT and YENEEA. In nucleotides, the CDR3 is TGTGCCAGCAGCGAGGAGGGGGCAGGAAACACCATATATTTT. The encoded protein is CASSEEGAGNTIYF.

The rearrangement links TRBV18 to TRBJ1-4, with D uncertain. Germline CDR1 and CDR2: KGHSH and LQKENI. The CDR3 is 13 amino acids. The V end was cut by 3 bases, the J end by 8 bases, with 10 bases between. The CDR3, as DNA: TGTGCCAGCTCACCCCCCGATGGGGAAAAACTGTTTTTT. The encoded protein is CASSPPDGEKLFF. The full variable domain, with the rest looked up from reference TRBV18 and TRBJ1-4, is NAGVMQNPRHLVRRRGQEARLRCSPMKGHSHVYWYRQLPEEGLKFMVYLQKENIIDESGMPKERFSAEFPKEGPSILRIQQVVRGDSAAYFCASSPPDGEKLFFGSGTQLSVL.

This clone was counted only a few times. V usage is TRBV14 and J usage is TRBJ1-2; TRBD1 might be the D (5 bases). CDR3 size: 15 residues. Trimming cost V 3 bases and J 0 bases, with 11 bases left between them. Germline V CDR1 and CDR2: SGHDN, FVKESK. The CDR3 nucleotides are TGTGCCAGCAGCCAGCTGGGACCTGCTAACTATGGCTACACCTTC. Its translation is CASSQLGPANYGYTF.

This clone has more than one count but fewer than ten. One junction end disagrees with the germline gene, perhaps due to a read error. The chain is built from TRBV19 and TRBJ2-7, with D possibly TRBD2 on 7 matching bases. CDR1 and CDR2 (germline): LNHDA, SQIVND (reference sequence). The CDR3 totals 12 residues. CDR3 nucleotides: TGTGCCAGTAGTTCCGGGGGGCCCCCCACCGCCTTC. This gives the protein CASSSGGPPTAF.

In its sample, this clone was seen a few times. The chain is built from TRBV6-8 and TRBJ1-2, with no clear D. Germline-derived CDR1 and CDR2 are MNHGY and SAAAGT. CDR3 length: 15 amino acids. The V end was cut by 0 bases, the J end by 4 bases, with 12 bases between. The CDR3 bases are TGTGCCAGCAGTTACTCTGGCAGCGCTCCCTATGGCTACACCTTC. It yields the protein CASSYSGSAPYGYTF.

The chain combines TRBV6-8 with TRBJ1-1; TRBD1 agrees at 8 bases. This CDR3 region has 14 residues. V shed 6 bases and J 8 bases; nucleotides not matched to a gene: 11. CDR1 and CDR2 (germline): MNHGY, SAAAGT. CDR3 nucleotide sequence: TGTGCCAGCAGCTATGGGGGCCGGGACAGGGAAGCTTTCTTT. The encoded protein is CASSYGGRDREAFF.

This chain joins TRBV9 and TRBJ1-2, with TRBD1 identical over 7 bases. The CDR3 contains 12 residues. Germline CDR1 SGDLS, CDR2 YYNGEE. V lost 3 bases and J lost 8; bases outside the gene matches: 4. The CDR3 region is CASSATGAGYTF. CDR3 bases: TGTGCCAGCAGCGCCACAGGGGCCGGCTACACCTTC. The complete variable domain, with remaining parts taken from reference TRBV9 and TRBJ1-2, reads DSGVTQTPKHLITATGQRVTLRCSPRSGDLSVYWYQQSLDQGLQFLIQYYNGEERAKGNILERFSAQQFPDLHSELNLSSLELGDSALYFCASSATGAGYTFGSGTRLTVV.

This clone occurred a few times. The J gene is TRBJ1-1, the V gene TRBV9; D gene uncertain. Deletions cut 5 bases from V and 1 base from J, with 12 bases between. CDR3 size: 14 residues. The germline V gene encodes CDR1 SGDLS and CDR2 YYNGEE. The CDR3 sequence is CASSEFPPNTEAFF. The CDR3 nucleotides read TGTGCCAGCAGTGAATTCCCTCCGAACACTGAAGCTTTCTTT.

V gene TRBV9 combines with J gene TRBJ1-2, with 7 bases identical to TRBD1. The germline V gene has CDR1 SGDLS and CDR2 YYNGEE. CDR3 length equals 14 residues. J was trimmed by 7 bases and V by 4 bases; bases with no gene match: 10. CDR3 nucleotides: TGTGCCAGCAGCCTACGACAGGGAACGGGTGGCTACACCTTC. Protein sequence: CASSLRQGTGGYTF.